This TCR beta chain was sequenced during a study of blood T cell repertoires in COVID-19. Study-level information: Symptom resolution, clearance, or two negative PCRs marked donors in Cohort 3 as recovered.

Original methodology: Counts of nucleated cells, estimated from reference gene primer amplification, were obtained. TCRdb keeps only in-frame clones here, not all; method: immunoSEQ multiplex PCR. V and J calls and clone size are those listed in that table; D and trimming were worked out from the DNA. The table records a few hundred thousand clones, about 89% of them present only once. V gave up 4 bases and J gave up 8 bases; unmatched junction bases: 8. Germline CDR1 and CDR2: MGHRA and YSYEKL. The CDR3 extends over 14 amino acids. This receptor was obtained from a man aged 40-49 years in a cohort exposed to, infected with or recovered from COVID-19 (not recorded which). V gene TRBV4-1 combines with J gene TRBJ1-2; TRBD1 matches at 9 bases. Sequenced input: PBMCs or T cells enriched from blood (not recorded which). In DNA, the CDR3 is TGCGCCAGCAGCCTTACACAGGGGGCGGGGGGCTACACCTTC. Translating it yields CASSLTQGAGGYTF.